The present TCR beta chain was sequenced within a study of T-cell reconstitution after alpha-beta-depleted transplantation in children. Study results and caveats: Surviving recipient T cells and intrathymic progenitors accounted for some patients' high TCRbeta diversity at day 60. T-cell counts and diversity were attributed mostly to newly produced T cells one year after transplant. Expanded graft clones numbering several hundred reportedly gave rise to alpha-beta T cells about two months after transplant.

This clonotype was counted ten times or more. Antigen: not known. The CDR3 contains 14 residues. V was pared by 7 bases and J by 6 bases, with 7 bases of the junction left unmatched. Preparation of the TCRbeta library involved a method that used unique molecular identifiers. TCRdb processed the PCR reads anew with MiXCR; each CDR3 protein has one entry. The repertoire holds 450,000 to 600,000 distinct CDR3 sequences, 13% seen once, with over 2% in the top ten. The sequencing here drew on PBMCs, mostly from graft donor cells, taken 360 days after TCRalphabeta/CD19-depleted stem cell transplant. The origin of this receptor is a male patient between 10 and 17 years old who had a stem cell transplant for acute myeloid leukemia, so the T cells may come from the graft donor. V usage is TRBV12-3 or TRBV12-4 and J usage is TRBJ1-4; 8 bases are a match to TRBD1. The CDR3, as DNA: TGTGCCAGCACCCCGGACAGGGAGGATGAAAAACTGTTTTTT. Its protein is CASTPDREDEKLFF.